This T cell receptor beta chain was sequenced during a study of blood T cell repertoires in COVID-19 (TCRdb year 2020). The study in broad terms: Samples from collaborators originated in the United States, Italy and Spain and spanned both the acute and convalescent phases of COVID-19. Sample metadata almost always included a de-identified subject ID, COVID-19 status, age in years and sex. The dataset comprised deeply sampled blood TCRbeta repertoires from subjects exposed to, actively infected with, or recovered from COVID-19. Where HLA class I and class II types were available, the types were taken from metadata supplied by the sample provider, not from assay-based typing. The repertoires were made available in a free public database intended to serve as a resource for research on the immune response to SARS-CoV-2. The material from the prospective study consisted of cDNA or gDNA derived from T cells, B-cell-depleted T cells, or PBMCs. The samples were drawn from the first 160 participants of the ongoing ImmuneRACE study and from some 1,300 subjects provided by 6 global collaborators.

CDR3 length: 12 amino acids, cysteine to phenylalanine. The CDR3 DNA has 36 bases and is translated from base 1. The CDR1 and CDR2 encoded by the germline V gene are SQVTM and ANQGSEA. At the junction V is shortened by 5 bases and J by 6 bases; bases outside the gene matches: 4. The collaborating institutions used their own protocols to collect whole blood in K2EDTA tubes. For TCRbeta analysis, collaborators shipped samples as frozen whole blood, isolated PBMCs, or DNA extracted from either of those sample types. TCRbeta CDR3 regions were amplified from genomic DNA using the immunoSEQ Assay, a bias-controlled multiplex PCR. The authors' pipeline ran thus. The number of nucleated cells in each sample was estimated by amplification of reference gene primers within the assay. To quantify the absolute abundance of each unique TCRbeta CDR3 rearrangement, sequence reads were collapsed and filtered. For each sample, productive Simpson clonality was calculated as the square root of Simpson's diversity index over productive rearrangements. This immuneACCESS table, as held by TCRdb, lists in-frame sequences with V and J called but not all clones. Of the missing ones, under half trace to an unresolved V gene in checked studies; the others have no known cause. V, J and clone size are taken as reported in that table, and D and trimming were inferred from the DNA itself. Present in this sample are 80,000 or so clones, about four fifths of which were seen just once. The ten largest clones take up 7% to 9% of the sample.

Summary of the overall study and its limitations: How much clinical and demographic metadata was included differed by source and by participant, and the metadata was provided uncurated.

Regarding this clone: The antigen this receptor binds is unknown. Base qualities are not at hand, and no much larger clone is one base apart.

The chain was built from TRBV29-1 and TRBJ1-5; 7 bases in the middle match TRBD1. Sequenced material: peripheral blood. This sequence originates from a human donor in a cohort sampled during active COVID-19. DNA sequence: TGCAGCGTTACGACAGGGACTCAGCCCCAGCATTTT. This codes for CSVTTGTQPQHF.